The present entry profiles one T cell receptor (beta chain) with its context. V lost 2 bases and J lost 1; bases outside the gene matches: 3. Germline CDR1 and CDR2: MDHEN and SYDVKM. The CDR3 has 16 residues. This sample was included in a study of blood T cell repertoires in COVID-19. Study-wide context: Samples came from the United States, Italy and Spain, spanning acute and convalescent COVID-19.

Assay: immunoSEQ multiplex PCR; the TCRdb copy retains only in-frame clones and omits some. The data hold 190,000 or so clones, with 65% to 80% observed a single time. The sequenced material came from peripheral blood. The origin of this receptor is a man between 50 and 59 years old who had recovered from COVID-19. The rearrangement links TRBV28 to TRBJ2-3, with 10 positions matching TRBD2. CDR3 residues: CASSLVLAGGTDTQYF. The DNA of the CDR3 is TGTGCCAGCAGTTTAGTCCTAGCGGGGGGCACAGATACGCAGTATTTT.